This TCR beta chain is from a study of human T cells and chemical hapten exposure. Study-level points and caveats: Against controls, expanded TCRs gave rise to significantly more large CDR3 similarity clusters.

Time point indicated: patch test 1, 2 weeks after DPC sensitization. Noted treatment: therapeutic diphenylcyclopropenone sensitization with weekly scalp DPC. Each CDR3 protein is one row after TCRdb ran MiXCR on the RACE reads. The data contain roughly 200,000 distinct CDR3 sequences, about a fifth of them singletons. Trimming removed 4 bases at V and 10 bases at J, with 20 bases between. CDR3 length: 14 amino acids. CDR1 SGHRS and CDR2 YFSETQ come from the germline V gene. Ten or more counts support this clonotype. The antigen is unknown. This sequence originates from a woman in her forties or fifties with alopecia areata. Some clones in this sample may be carry-over from other donors' samples. The sample in question was whole blood, obtained in connection with sensitization to the hapten diphenylcyclopropenone (DPC). The V call is TRBV5-1, the J call TRBJ1-2; the D gene is possibly TRBD1 (6 bases). CDR3 coding DNA: TGCGCCAGCAGCATACCGGGACAAGAACTCGCCTACACCTTC. It specifies CASSIPGQELAYTF.